These 19 T cell receptor beta chains share one sample of origin, sequenced in a study of CD8 T cells in ankylosing spondylitis (dated by TCRdb to 2017 to 2019). To prepare the library, 5' RACE was applied. Reads for this sample came from an Illumina HiSeq 2500. TCRdb handled the public reads itself, with Q25 trimming in fastp and clone calling in MiXCR, and kept productive beta chains. Under each unique CDR3 protein, matching rows form one entry showing the most common genes and DNA. This sample has hundreds of thousands of distinct CDR3 sequences in its table, and under 8.5% of those were observed once. Around 5.1% of the sample comes from the top ten. The sequencing sample was made of blood, either unsorted or a sorted T cell fraction (not recorded which). The receptors derive from a female donor with ankylosing spondylitis or in good health (not recorded which).

This clonotype was picked up many times. The J gene is TRBJ1-1, the V gene TRBV7-2; D is unclear. There are 15 residues in the CDR3. Germline V gene sequence: CDR1 SGHTA, CDR2 FQGNSA. V was cut by 1 base and J by 4 bases, with 13 bases left in between. CDR3: CASSLDPQVSTEAFF. The CDR3 DNA reads as TGTGCCAGCAGCTTAGACCCCCAGGTTTCCACTGAAGCTTTCTTT.

This clonotype has at least ten counts. As DNA, the CDR3 is TGTGCCAGCAGCCAGAAAGCGGTAGCCAAAAACATTCAGTACTTC. Amino acids: CASSQKAVAKNIQYF. The gene calls are TRBV3-1 and TRBJ2-4; TRBD2 is a possible D gene (5 bases). The CDR3 covers 15 residues. With 3 bases removed from V and 0 bases from J, the gap between germline ends came to 9 bases. CDR1 is LGHDT, CDR2 YNNKEL, per germline (reference sequence).

This clonotype showed up many times. The V and J genes are TRBV20-1 and TRBJ2-1, with no clear D. CDR3 length equals 12 residues. Germline-derived CDR1 and CDR2 are DFQATT and SNEGSKA (reference sequence). Trimming removed 3 bases from V and 4 bases from J, with 7 bases in between. CDR3 DNA sequence: TGCAGTGCTAGGTCCGGGTACAATGAGCAGTTCTTC. Protein sequence: CSARSGYNEQFF.

This clonotype appeared many times. V is TRBV12-3 or TRBV12-4 and J is TRBJ1-5; TRBD1 might be the D (5 bases). This CDR3 has 15 amino acids. The V gene lost 5 bases and the J gene lost 1 base, with 12 bases spanning the gap. CDR3 region: CASSPRQRSNQPQHF. The CDR3 DNA is TGTGCCAGCAGTCCTAGACAGAGAAGCAATCAGCCCCAGCATTTT.

This clonotype showed up many times. The chain uses TRBV9 and TRBJ2-3, with a possible D match to TRBD2 (5 bases). There are 13 residues in the CDR3. The germline V gene encodes CDR1 SGDLS and CDR2 YYNGEE. Trimming stripped 6 bases from V and 2 bases from J, with 10 bases between. CDR3 in amino acids: CASTGILTDTQYF. For the CDR3, the DNA is TGTGCCAGCACCGGGATACTCACAGATACGCAGTATTTT.

In this sample, this clonotype turned up a few times. The V call is TRBV6-1, the J call TRBJ1-5; D is unresolved. V lost 6 bases and J lost 2, with 14 bases in between. The CDR3 is 15 amino acids. Germline CDR1 is MNHNS and CDR2 is SASEGT. The CDR3 DNA sequence: TGTGCCAGCAGCAACGCTTGGATGGGCAATCAGCCCCAGCATTTT. It specifies CASSNAWMGNQPQHF.

This chain uses TRBV6-5 with TRBJ2-7; TRBD1 matches 7 bases. CDR1 is MNHEY and CDR2 is SVGAGI in the germline V gene. After removal of 0 bases from V and 1 base from J, the junction contained 6 bases not matched to a gene. The CDR3 sequence is 16 residues long. CDR3 nucleotides: TGTGCCAGCAGTTACTCACGGGACAGCCCATCCTACGAGCAGTACTTC. Translation: CASSYSRDSPSYEQYF.

Notes on this clonotype: Given a much more abundant clone one base away, this may be a read error. This chain links TRBV12-3 or TRBV12-4 with TRBJ2-1, with TRBD1 matching 8 bases. CDR3 length equals 16 residues. DNA of the CDR3: TGTGTCAGCAGTTTGTCCCGGGACAGGACCTACAATGAGCAGTTCTTC. Translated: CVSSLSRDRTYNEQFF.

This clonotype was counted ten times or more. The gene calls are TRBV20-1 and TRBJ2-2; D uncertain. The CDR3 loop spans 15 amino acids. V was pared by 5 bases and J by 4 bases, with 17 bases between. Germline V gene data show CDR1 as DFQATT and CDR2 as SNEGSKA (reference sequence). CDR3 DNA: TGCAGTGCTGACCCCGTGAAGGGCGGCACCGGGGAGCTGTTTTTT. Translating gives CSADPVKGGTGELFF.

This clonotype has at least ten counts. V gene TRBV5-8 combines with J gene TRBJ1-1, with 8 bases lining up with TRBD1. V shed 0 bases and J 5 bases; nucleotides not matched to a gene: 9. The CDR3 totals 16 residues. The germline V gene encodes CDR1 SGHTS and CDR2 YDEGEE. The CDR3 protein is CASSLVVRGPDTEAFF. The CDR3 DNA reads TGTGCCAGCAGCTTGGTTGTCAGGGGGCCGGATACTGAAGCTTTCTTT.

This clonotype occurred a few times. The chain links TRBV5-1 to TRBJ1-4; possible D gene TRBD1, 6 bases. From germline, CDR1 is SGHRS and CDR2 YFSETQ. The CDR3 loop spans 16 amino acids. V gave up 4 bases and J gave up 8 bases, with 21 bases separating them. In DNA, the CDR3 is TGCGCCAGCAGCCTACGCCTACAGGGAGGAGGCGAAAAACTGTTTTTT. This gives the protein CASSLRLQGGGEKLFF.

This clonotype showed up many times. This chain uses TRBV9 with TRBJ2-2; no clear D gene. V lost 0 bases to trimming and J lost 7 bases, with 7 bases between them. This CDR3 is 13 amino acids long. CDR1 is SGDLS, CDR2 YYNGEE, per germline. Written as DNA, the CDR3 is TGTGCCAGCAGCGTAGGGGGTGTCGGGGAGCTGTTTTTT. It encodes CASSVGGVGELFF.

This clonotype appeared many times. This chain uses TRBV6-2 or TRBV6-3 with TRBJ2-7; 8 bases are a match to TRBD2. The V and J ends lost 7 bases and 2 bases, in that order; junction bases with no gene match: 7. There are 14 residues in the CDR3. Germline CDR1 reads MNHEY; CDR2 reads SVGEGT. CDR3 nucleotide sequence: TGTGCCAGCAATCAAGCGGGAGCAACCTACGAGCAGTACTTC. Translated, it gives CASNQAGATYEQYF.

This clonotype was seen repeatedly, ten times or more. J is TRBJ2-7 and V is TRBV11-2, with TRBD2 identical over 7 bases. V was clipped by 2 bases and J by 6 bases; unmatched bases: 4. The CDR3 contains 13 residues. Germline V gene sequence: CDR1 SGHAT, CDR2 FQNNGV. The CDR3 sequence: CASSLSAGVEQYF. The CDR3 bases are TGTGCCAGCAGCTTATCGGCGGGAGTCGAGCAGTACTTC.

The sample holds many counts of this clonotype. This chain uses TRBV15 with TRBJ2-7; possible D gene TRBD1, 5 bases. Germline CDR1 is LNHNV and CDR2 is YYDKDF (reference sequence). This CDR3 comprises 15 residues. The ends were cut back, 0 bases at V and 2 bases at J, with 11 bases in the middle. This CDR3 reads CATSRDRTRTYEQYF. CDR3 nucleotides: TGTGCCACCAGCAGAGACCGGACACGAACCTACGAGCAGTACTTC.

This clonotype has a count of ten or more. The V gene is TRBV10-3, the J gene TRBJ2-1, with 11 bases that match TRBD1. The CDR3 contains 17 residues. Germline CDR1 ENHRY, CDR2 SYGVKD. Trimming cost V 6 bases and J 6 bases; bases outside gene matches: 13. The CDR3 region has the DNA TGTGCCATCAGGAGGGGGGTCTCTGGACAGGGGGCCAATGAGCAGTTCTTC. It codes for CAIRRGVSGQGANEQFF.

This rearrangement joins TRBV9 to TRBJ2-2; 8 bases are shared with TRBD2. With V trimmed by 0 bases and J by 7 bases, 8 bases remained unmatched. Germline CDR1 is SGDLS and CDR2 is YYNGEE. There are 16 residues in the CDR3. The chain's CDR3 is CASSVDGTSYHGELFF. The DNA of the CDR3 is TGTGCCAGCAGCGTAGATGGGACTAGTTATCACGGGGAGCTGTTTTTT.

The chain links TRBV28 to TRBJ2-3; D tentatively reads TRBD1 or TRBD2 (6 bases each). Germline values: CDR1 MDHEN, CDR2 SYDVKM. The CDR3 is made up of 15 amino acids. Trimming took 6 bases from V and 3 from J, leaving 16 bases between them. CDR3 bases: TGTGCCAGCAGATGGAGGGGGGCAGGGACAGATACGCAGTATTTT. Its translation is CASRWRGAGTDTQYF.

The chain is built from TRBV7-2 and TRBJ2-1; D not certain. The V gene's germline CDR1 is SGHTA and CDR2 FQGNSA. The CDR3 has 11 residues. Trimming shortened V by 2 bases and J by 13 bases, and 9 bases separated the two germline ends. The CDR3 DNA reads TGTGCCAGCAGCTTATACCAGGTACAGTTCTTC. It codes for CASSLYQVQFF. Full variable domain (remainder filled in from reference TRBV7-2 and TRBJ2-1): GAGVSQSPSNKVTEKGKDVELRCDPISGHTALYWYRQSLGQGLEFLIYFQGNSAPDKSGLPSDRFSAERTGGSVSTLTIQRTQQEDSAVYLCASSLYQVQFFGPGTRLTVL.